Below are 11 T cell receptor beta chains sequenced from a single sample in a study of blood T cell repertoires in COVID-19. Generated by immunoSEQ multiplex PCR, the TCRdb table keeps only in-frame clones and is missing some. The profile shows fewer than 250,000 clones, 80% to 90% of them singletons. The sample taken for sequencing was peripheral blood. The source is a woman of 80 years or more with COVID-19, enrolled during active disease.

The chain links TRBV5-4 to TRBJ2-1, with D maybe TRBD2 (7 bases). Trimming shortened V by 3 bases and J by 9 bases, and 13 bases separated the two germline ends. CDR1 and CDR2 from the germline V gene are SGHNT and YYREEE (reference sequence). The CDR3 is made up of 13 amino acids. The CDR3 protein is CASSWGGSPEQFF. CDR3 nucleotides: TGTGCCAGCAGCTGGGGGGGCTCCCCTGAGCAGTTCTTC.

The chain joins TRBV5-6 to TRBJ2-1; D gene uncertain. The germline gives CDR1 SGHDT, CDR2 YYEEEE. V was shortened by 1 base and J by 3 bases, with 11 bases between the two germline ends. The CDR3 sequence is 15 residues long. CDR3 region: CASSLNLYDYNEQFF. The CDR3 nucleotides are TGTGCCAGCAGCTTGAATCTCTACGACTACAATGAGCAGTTCTTC.

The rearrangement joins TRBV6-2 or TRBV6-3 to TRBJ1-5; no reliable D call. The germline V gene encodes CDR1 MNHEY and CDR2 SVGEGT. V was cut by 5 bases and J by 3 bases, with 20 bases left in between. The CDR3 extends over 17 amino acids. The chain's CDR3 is CASSPSPLGVLNQPQHF. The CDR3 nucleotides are TGTGCCAGCAGTCCCTCTCCCCTCGGGGTCCTCAATCAGCCCCAGCATTTT.

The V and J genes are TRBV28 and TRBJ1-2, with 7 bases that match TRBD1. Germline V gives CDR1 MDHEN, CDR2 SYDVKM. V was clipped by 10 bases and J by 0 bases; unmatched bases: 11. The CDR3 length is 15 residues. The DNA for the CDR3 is TGTGCCATCAGGGGGACGGGGACTTCTAACTATGGCTACACCTTC. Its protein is CAIRGTGTSNYGYTF.

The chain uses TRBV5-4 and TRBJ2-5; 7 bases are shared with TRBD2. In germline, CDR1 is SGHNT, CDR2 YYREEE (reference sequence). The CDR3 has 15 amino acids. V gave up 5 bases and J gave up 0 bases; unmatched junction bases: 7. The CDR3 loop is CASRKSGAYQETQYF. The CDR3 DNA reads TGTGCCAGCAGGAAGAGCGGGGCGTACCAAGAGACCCAGTACTTC.

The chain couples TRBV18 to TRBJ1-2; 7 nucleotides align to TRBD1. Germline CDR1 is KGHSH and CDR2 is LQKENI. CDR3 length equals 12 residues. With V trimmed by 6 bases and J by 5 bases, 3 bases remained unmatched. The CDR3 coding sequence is TGTGCCAGCTCGCTACAGGGGTATGGCTACACCTTC. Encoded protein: CASSLQGYGYTF.

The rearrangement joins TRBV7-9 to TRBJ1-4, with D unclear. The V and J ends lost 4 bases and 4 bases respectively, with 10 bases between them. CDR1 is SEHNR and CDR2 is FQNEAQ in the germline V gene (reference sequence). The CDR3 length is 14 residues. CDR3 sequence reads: CASSSGGDNEKLFF. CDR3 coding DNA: TGTGCCAGCAGCTCCGGAGGTGATAATGAAAAACTGTTTTTT.

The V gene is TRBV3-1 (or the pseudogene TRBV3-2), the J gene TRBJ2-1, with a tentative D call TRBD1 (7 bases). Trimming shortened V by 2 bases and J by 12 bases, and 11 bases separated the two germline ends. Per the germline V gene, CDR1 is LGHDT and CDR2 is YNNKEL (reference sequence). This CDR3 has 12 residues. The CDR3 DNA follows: TGTGCCAGCAGCCAACAGGGGGGCGGGCAGTTCTTC. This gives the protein CASSQQGGGQFF.

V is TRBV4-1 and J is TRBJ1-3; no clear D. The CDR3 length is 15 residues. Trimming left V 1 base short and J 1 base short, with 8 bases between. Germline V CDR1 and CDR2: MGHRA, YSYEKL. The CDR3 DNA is TGCGCCAGCAGCCAAGGTTGGACTTCTGGAAACACCATATATTTT. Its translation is CASSQGWTSGNTIYF.

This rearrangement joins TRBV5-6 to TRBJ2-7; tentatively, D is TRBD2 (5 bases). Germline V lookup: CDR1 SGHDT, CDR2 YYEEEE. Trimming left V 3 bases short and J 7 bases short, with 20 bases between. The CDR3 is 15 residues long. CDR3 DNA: TGTGCCAGCAGCTCTGGGTGGAGGACCCTAGTAGAGCAGTACTTC. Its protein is CASSSGWRTLVEQYF.

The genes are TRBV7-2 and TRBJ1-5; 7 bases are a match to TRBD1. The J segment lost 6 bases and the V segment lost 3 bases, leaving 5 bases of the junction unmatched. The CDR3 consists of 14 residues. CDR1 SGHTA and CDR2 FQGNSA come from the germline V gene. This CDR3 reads CASSFTGTAQPQHF. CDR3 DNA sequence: TGTGCCAGCAGCTTCACAGGGACAGCTCAGCCCCAGCATTTT.